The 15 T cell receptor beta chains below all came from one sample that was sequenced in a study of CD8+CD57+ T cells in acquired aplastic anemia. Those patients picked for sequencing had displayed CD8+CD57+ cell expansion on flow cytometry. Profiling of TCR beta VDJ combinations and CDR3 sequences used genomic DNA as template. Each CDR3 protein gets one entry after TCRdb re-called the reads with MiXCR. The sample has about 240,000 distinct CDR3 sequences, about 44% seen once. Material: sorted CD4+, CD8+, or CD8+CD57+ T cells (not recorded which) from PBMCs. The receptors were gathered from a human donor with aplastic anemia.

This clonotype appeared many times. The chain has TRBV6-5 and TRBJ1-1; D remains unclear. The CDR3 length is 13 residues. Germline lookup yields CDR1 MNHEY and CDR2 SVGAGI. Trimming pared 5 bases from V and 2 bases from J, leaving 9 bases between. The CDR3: CASSPSANTEAFF. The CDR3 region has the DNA TGTGCCAGCAGTCCTTCTGCCAACACTGAAGCTTTCTTT.

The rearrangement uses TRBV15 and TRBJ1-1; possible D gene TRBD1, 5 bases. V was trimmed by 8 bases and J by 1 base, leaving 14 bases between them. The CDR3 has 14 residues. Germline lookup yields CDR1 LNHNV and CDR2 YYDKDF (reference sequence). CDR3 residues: CATSEAGQNTEAFF. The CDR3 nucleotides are TGTGCCACCTCAGAGGCGGGGCAGAACACTGAAGCTTTCTTT.

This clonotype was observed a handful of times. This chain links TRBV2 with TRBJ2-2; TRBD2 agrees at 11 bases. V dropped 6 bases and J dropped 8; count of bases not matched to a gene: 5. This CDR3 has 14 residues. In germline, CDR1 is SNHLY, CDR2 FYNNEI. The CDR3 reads CASSTSGSGGELFF. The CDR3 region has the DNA TGTGCCAGCAGCACTAGCGGGAGTGGTGGGGAGCTGTTTTTT.

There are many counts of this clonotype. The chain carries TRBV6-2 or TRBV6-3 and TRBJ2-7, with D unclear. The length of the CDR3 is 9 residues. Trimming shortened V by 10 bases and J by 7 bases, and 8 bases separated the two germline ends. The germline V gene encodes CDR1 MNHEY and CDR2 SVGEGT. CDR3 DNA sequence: TGTGCCATATCGAGTGAGCAGTACTTC. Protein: CAISSEQYF.

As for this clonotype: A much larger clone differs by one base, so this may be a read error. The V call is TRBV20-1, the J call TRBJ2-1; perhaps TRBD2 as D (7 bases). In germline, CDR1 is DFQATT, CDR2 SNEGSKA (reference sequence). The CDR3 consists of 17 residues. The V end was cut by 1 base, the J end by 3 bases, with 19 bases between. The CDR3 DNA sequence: TGCAGTGCTAGAGGGGAGGGGGTCCACCTACACTACAATGAGCAGTTCTTC. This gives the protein CSARGEGVHLHYNEQFF.

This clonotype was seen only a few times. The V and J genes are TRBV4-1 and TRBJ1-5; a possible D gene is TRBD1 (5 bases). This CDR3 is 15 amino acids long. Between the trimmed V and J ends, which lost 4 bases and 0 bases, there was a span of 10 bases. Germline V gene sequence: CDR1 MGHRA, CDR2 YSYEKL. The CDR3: CASSRRGYSNQPQHF. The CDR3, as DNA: TGCGCCAGCAGCCGTCGGGGCTATAGCAATCAGCCCCAGCATTTT.

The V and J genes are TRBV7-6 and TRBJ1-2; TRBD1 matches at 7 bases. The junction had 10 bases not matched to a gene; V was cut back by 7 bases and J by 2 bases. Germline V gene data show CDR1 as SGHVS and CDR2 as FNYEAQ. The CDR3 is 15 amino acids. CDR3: CASTPGQRENYGYTF. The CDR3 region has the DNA TGTGCCAGCACCCCGGGACAGAGGGAAAACTATGGCTACACCTTC.

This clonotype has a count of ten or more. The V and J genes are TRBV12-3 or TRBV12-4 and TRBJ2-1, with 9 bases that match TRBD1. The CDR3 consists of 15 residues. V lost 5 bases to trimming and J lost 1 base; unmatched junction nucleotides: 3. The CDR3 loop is CASSGQGRSYNEQFF. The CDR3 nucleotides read TGTGCCAGCAGTGGACAGGGGAGGTCCTACAATGAGCAGTTCTTC.

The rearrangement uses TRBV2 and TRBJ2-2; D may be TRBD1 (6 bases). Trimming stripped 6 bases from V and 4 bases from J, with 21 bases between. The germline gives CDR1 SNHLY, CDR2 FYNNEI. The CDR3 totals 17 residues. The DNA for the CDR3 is TGTGCCAGCAGGGACCATACCGGGACATTGCCCACCGGGGAGCTGTTTTTT. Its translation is CASRDHTGTLPTGELFF.

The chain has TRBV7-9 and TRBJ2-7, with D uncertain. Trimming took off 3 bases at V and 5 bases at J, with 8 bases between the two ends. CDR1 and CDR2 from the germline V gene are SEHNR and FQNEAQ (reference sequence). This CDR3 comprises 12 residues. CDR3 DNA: TGTGCCAGCAGCTTTGGAGATGACGAGCAGTACTTC. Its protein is CASSFGDDEQYF.

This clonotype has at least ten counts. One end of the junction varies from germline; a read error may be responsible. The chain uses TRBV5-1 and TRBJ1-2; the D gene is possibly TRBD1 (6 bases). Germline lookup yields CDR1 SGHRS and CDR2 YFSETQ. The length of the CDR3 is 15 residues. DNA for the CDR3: TGTGCCAGCAGCTTAGCAGGGGTCGATAACTATGGCTACACCTTC. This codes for CASSLAGVDNYGYTF.

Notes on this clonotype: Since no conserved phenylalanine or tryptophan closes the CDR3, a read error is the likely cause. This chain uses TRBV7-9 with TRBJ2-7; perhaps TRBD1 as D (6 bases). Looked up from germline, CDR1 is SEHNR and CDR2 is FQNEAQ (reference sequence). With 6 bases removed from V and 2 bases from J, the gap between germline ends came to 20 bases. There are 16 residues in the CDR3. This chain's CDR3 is CASSGGQTFFPYEQYS. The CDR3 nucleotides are TGTGCCAGCAGTGGCGGACAGACTTTCTTTCCCTACGAGCAGTACTCC.

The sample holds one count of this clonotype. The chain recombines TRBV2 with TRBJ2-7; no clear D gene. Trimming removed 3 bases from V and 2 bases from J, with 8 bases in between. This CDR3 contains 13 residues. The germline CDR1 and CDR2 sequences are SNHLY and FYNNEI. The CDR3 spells CASSDRFPYEQYF. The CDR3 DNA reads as TGTGCCAGCAGTGACAGGTTCCCCTACGAGCAGTACTTC.

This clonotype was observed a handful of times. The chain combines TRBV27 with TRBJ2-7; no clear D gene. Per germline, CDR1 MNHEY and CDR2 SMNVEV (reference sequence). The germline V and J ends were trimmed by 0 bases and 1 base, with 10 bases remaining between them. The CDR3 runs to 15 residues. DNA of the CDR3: TGTGCCAGCAGTTTATCGTACTATCTTTCCTACGAGCAGTACTTC. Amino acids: CASSLSYYLSYEQYF.

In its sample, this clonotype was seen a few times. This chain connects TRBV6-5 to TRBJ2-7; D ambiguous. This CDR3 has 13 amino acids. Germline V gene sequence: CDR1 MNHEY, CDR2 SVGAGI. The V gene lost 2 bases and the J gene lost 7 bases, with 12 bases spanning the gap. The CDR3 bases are TGTGCCAGCAGTTACCCTTTCAAGACAGAGCAGTACTTC. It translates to CASSYPFKTEQYF.